The clone carrying this T cell receptor beta chain was seen a few times. The V gene's germline CDR1 is SGHRS and CDR2 YFSETQ. Unmatched junction bases numbered 4, after V lost 5 bases and J lost 7 bases. CDR3 size: 12 residues. These data originate in a study of blood T cell repertoires in COVID-19. The overall study: PBMCs, B-cell-depleted T cells, or T cells were the source of the cDNA or gDNA that made up the material.

Sequenced by immunoSEQ multiplex PCR; TCRdb stores in-frame clones only, minus some. The repertoire holds 150,000 or so clones, with around four fifths as singletons. The sample consisted of peripheral blood. The J gene is TRBJ1-1, the V gene TRBV5-1; TRBD1 agrees at 8 bases. The TCR comes from a woman aged 55-70 years with acute or convalescent COVID-19. CDR3 protein: CASRKTGDEAFF. CDR3 coding DNA: TGCGCCAGCAGGAAGACAGGGGATGAAGCTTTCTTT.